This is a list of T cell receptor beta chains from one sample in a study of Graves' ophthalmopathy and Graves' hyperthyroidism. TCRdb recomputed calls from the multiplex PCR reads with MiXCR, one row per CDR3 protein. The profile covers around 1.1 million distinct CDR3 sequences, with approximately 35% appearing a single time and approximately 12% taken by the ten largest. The sample taken for sequencing was peripheral blood or thyroid tissue (not recorded which). The receptors here all came from an adult man with Graves' hyperthyroidism. Each CDR3 is given with its conserved first and last residue. D genes are given only for firm matches. A clone size is listed for some rows: how often the clone was seen (once, few, many), or a class if it is expanded.

TRBJ2-7	-	-	TRBV5-6	CASSFALIEDEQYF	TGTGCCAGCAGCTTCGCCCTAATTGAAGACGAGCAGTACTTC
TRBJ1-5	-	TRBD1	TRBV20-1	CSARGSTGENRPQHF	TGCAGTGCTCGAGGATCGACAGGGGAAAATCGGCCCCAGCATTTT
TRBJ2-5	few	-	TRBV29-1	CSATGPGSQETQYF	TGCAGCGCGACGGGTCCAGGCAGCCAAGAGACCCAGTACTTC
TRBJ1-2	few	TRBD1	TRBV7-8	CASSLRRQGVAGYGYTF	TGTGCCAGCAGCTTAAGACGACAGGGGGTGGCTGGCTATGGCTACACCTTC
TRBJ2-2	-	TRBD2	TRBV7-9	CASSRGTSGNTGELFF	TGTGCCAGCAGCCGGGGGACTAGCGGGAACACCGGGGAGCTGTTTTTT
TRBJ1-5	-	-	TRBV29-1	CSAGAGGRNQPQHF	TGCAGCGCCGGAGCGGGGGGACGCAATCAGCCCCAGCATTTT
TRBJ2-7	many	-	TRBV24-1	CATSGSYGGGEQYF	TGTGCCACCAGTGGCTCCTACGGGGGCGGGGAGCAGTACTTC
TRBJ1-5	-	TRBD1	TRBV7-9	CASSQQHRRGQGVNQPQHF	TGTGCCAGCAGCCAACAACATCGTAGGGGACAGGGGGTAAATCAGCCCCAGCATTTT
TRBJ1-5	many	TRBD1	TRBV19	CASQPGQGARGQPQHF	TGTGCCAGCCAGCCGGGACAGGGGGCGCGTGGTCAGCCCCAGCATTTT
TRBJ2-7	-	-	TRBV6-6	CASSPSPEGQYF	TGTGCCAGCAGCCCTAGTCCAGAGGGGCAGTACTTC
TRBJ1-1	-	-	TRBV25-1	CTSSPTNFAAPTHAFF	TGTACCAGCAGCCCGACGAATTTTGCAGCGCCCACCCATGCTTTCTTT
TRBJ2-5	-	TRBD2	TRBV3-1	CASSQGTSGVETQYF	TGTGCCAGCAGCCAAGGGACTAGCGGTGTGGAGACCCAGTACTTC
TRBJ1-4	-	-	TRBV7-3	CASSPGTLIDEKLFF	TGTGCCAGCAGCCCGGGGACATTAATTGATGAAAAACTGTTTTTT
TRBJ1-6	many	TRBD1	TRBV5-1	CASSALGQGNSPLHF	TGCGCCAGCAGCGCTTTGGGACAGGGGAATTCACCCCTCCACTTT
TRBJ2-7	-	-	TRBV11-2	CASSPGLTGTSLF	TGTGCCAGCAGCCCCGGACTAACCGGGACCTCGCTCTTC
TRBJ2-2	-	-	TRBV12-3/TRBV12-4	CASRSVGGASDTGELFF	TGTGCCAGCAGATCCGTGGGGGGGGCCAGTGATACCGGGGAGCTGTTTTTT
TRBJ2-7	-	TRBD2	TRBV29-1	CSGRLSSGRGSYEQYF	TGCAGCGGGAGGTTGTCTAGCGGGAGAGGTTCCTACGAGCAGTACTTC
TRBJ2-5	few	TRBD2	TRBV20-1	CSALRESGGGETQYF	TGCAGTGCCCTACGTGAGAGCGGGGGGGGGGAGACCCAGTACTTC
TRBJ1-1	-	-	TRBV6-5	CASTSGAENMNTEAFF	TGTGCCAGCACCTCGGGGGCGGAGAACATGAACACTGAAGCTTTCTTT
TRBJ2-2	few	-	TRBV29-1	CSAKGPTGELFF	TGCAGCGCTAAGGGACCAACAGGGGAGCTGTTTTTT
TRBJ2-7	many	-	TRBV7-9	CASSPRDTRTYEQYF	TGTGCCAGCAGCCCCCGGGACACTAGGACCTACGAGCAGTACTTC
TRBJ2-5	many	TRBD1	TRBV24-1	CATSDLTGGQETQYF	TGTGCCACCAGTGATTTGACAGGGGGCCAAGAGACCCAGTACTTC
TRBJ2-7	many	TRBD2	TRBV12-3/TRBV12-4	CASSFVRLAGEQYF	TGTGCCAGCAGTTTCGTTCGGCTAGCGGGAGAGCAGTACTTC
TRBJ2-5	-	TRBD1	TRBV5-1	CASSPGQGWSETQYF	TGCGCCAGCAGCCCGGGACAGGGATGGAGTGAGACCCAGTACTTC
TRBJ2-5	-	TRBD2	TRBV12-3/TRBV12-4	CASSPGPSGWRKQETQYF	TGTGCCAGCAGCCCGGGTCCTAGCGGGTGGCGAAAACAAGAGACCCAGTACTTC
TRBJ2-6	-	-	TRBV5-1	CASGLRANVLTF	TGCGCCAGCGGCTTGAGGGCCAACGTCCTGACTTTC
TRBJ2-2	many	-	TRBV7-9	CASSSGTSYTGELFF	TGTGCCAGCAGCTCAGGGACTTCATACACCGGGGAGCTGTTTTTT
TRBJ2-2	-	TRBD1	TRBV19	CASSNFPKTGTGELFF	TGTGCCAGTAGTAATTTTCCAAAGACAGGGACCGGGGAGCTGTTTTTT
TRBJ2-5	many	TRBD2	TRBV15	CATSRDSGTSIETQYF	TGTGCCACCAGCAGAGACTCAGGGACTAGTATAGAGACCCAGTACTTC
TRBJ2-5	-	-	TRBV20-1	CSALEGWVEETQYF	TGCAGTGCCCTAGAGGGGTGGGTGGAAGAGACCCAGTACTTC
TRBJ1-2	once	TRBD1	TRBV25-1	CASSSPSDRAYGYTF	TGTGCCAGCAGTAGCCCCTCGGACAGGGCGTATGGCTACACCTTC
TRBJ1-3	-	-	TRBV16	CASSQPQTGNTIYF	TGTGCCAGCAGCCAACCACAGACTGGAAACACCATATATTTT
TRBJ1-5	once	-	TRBV20-1	CSAEPQHF	TGCAGTGCCGAACCCCAGCATTTT
TRBJ2-5	few	-	TRBV27	CASSLWGSQETQYF	TGTGCCAGCAGTTTATGGGGATCTCAAGAGACCCAGTACTTC
TRBJ1-5	many	-	TRBV19	CASTTGTPAGEPQHF	TGTGCCAGTACTACCGGGACACCGGCCGGGGAGCCCCAGCATTTT
TRBJ2-2	-	TRBD2	TRBV11-2	CASRGLAEGFTGELFF	TGTGCCAGCAGGGGACTAGCCGAAGGTTTCACCGGGGAGCTGTTTTTT
TRBJ1-6	-	-	TRBV7-8	CASRRDRLNNSPLHF	TGTGCCAGCAGACGAGACAGGCTCAATAATTCACCCCTCCACTTT
TRBJ2-7	-	TRBD1	TRBV5-1	CASRESAGQVSYEQYF	TGCGCCAGCAGAGAGTCGGCGGGACAGGTCTCCTACGAGCAGTACTTC
TRBJ1-4	many	-	TRBV7-8	CASSSTGREKLFF	TGTGCCAGCAGCTCAACAGGGCGTGAAAAACTGTTTTTT
TRBJ2-5	many	TRBD2	TRBV12-3/TRBV12-4	CASSTGTTQETQYF	TGTGCCAGCAGTACCGGGACTACGCAAGAGACCCAGTACTTC
TRBJ1-1	many	TRBD1	TRBV15	CATSDRVITEAFF	TGTGCCACCTCAGACAGGGTAATTACTGAAGCTTTCTTT
TRBJ1-1	-	TRBD1	TRBV7-2	CASSLPTGDRDQAEAFF	TGTGCCAGCAGCTTACCTACAGGGGACAGGGACCAGGCTGAAGCTTTCTTT